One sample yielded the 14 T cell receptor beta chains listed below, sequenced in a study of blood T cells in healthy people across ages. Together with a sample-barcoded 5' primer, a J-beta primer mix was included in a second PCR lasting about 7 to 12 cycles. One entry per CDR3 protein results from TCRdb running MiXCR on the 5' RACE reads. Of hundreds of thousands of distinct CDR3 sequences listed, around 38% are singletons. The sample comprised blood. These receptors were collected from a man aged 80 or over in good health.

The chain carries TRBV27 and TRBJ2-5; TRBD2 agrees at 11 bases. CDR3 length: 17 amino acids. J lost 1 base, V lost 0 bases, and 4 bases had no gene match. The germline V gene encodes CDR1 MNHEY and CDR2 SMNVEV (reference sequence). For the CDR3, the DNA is TGTGCCAGCAGTTTATCGGTAGCGGGGGGGCCCCAAGAGACCCAGTACTTC. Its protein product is CASSLSVAGGPQETQYF.

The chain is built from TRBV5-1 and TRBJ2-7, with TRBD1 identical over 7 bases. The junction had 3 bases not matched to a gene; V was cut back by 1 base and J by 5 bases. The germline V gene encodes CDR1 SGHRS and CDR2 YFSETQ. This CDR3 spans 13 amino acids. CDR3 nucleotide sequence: TGCGCCAGCAGCTTGAACAGGGGCCACGAGCAGTACTTC. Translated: CASSLNRGHEQYF.

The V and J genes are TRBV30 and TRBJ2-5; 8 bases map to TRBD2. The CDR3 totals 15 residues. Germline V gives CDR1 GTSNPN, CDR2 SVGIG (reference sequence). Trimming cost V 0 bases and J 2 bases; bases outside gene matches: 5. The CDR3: CAWSVGSGGQETQYF. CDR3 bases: TGTGCCTGGAGTGTAGGCAGCGGGGGTCAAGAGACCCAGTACTTC. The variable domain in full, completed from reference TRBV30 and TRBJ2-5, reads SQTIHQWPATLVQPVGSPLSLECTVEGTSNPNLYWYRQAAGRGLQLLFYSVGIGQISSEVPQNLSASRPQDRQFILSSKKLLLSDSGFYLCAWSVGSGGQETQYFGPGTRLLVL.

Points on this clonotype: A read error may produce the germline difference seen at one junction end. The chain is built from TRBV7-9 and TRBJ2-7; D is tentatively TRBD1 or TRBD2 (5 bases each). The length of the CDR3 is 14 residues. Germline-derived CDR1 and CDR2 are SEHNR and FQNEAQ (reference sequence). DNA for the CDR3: TGCGCCAGCAGCGGCAGGGTGATCTCCTACGAGCAGTACTTC. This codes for CASSGRVISYEQYF.

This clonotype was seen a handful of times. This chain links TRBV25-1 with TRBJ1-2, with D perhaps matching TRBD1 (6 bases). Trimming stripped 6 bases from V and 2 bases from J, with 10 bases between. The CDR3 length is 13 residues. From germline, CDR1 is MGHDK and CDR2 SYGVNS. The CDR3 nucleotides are TGTGCCAGCAGGAAAGGGGGGAACTATGGCTACACCTTC. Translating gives CASRKGGNYGYTF.

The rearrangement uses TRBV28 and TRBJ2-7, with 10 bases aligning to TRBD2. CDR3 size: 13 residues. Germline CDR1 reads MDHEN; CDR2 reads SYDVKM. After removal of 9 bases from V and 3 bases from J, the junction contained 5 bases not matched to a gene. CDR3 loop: CASRLAGVYEQYF. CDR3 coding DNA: TGTGCCAGTCGACTAGCGGGTGTCTACGAGCAGTACTTC.

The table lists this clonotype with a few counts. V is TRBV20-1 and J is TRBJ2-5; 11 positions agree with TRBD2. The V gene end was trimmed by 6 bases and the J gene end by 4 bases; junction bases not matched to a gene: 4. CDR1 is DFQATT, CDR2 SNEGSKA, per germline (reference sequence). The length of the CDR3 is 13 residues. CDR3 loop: CSAVAGGSETQYF. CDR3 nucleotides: TGCAGTGCCGTAGCGGGGGGGTCAGAGACCCAGTACTTC.

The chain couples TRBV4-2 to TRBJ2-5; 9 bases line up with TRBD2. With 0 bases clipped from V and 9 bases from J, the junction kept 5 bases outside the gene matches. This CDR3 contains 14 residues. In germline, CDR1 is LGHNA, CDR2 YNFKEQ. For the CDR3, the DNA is TGTGCCAGCAGCCAAGATCTTCGCGGGAGGGCCCAGTACTTC. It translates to CASSQDLRGRAQYF.

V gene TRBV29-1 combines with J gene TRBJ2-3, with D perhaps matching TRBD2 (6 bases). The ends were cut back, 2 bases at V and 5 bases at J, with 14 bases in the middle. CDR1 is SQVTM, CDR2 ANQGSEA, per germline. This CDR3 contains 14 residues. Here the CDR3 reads CSVESWDSGDTQYF. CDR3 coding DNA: TGCAGCGTTGAATCCTGGGACTCGGGAGATACGCAGTATTTT.

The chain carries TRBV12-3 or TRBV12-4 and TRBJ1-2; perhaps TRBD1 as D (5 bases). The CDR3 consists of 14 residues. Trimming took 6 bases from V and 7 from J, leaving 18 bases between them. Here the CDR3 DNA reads TGTGCCAGCAGCCGGATGGGGGGGGTGGCTGGCTACACCTTC. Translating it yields CASSRMGGVAGYTF.

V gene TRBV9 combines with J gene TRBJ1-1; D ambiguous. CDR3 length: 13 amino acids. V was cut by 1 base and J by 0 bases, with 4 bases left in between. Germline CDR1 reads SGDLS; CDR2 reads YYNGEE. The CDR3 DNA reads TGTGCCAGCAGCGTATTCATGAACACTGAAGCTTTCTTT. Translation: CASSVFMNTEAFF.

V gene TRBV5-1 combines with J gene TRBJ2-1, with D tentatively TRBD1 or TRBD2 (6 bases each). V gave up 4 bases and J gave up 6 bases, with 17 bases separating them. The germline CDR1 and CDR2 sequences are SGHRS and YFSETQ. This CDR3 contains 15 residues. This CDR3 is CASSPGASESNEQFF. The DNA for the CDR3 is TGCGCCAGCAGCCCGGGGGCTAGCGAGAGCAATGAGCAGTTCTTC.

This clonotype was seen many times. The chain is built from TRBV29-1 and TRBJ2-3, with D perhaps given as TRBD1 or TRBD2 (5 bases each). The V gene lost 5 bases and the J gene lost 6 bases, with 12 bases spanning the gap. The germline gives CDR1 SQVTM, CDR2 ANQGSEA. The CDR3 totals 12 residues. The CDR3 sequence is CSVWGYSDTQYF. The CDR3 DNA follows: TGCAGCGTTTGGGGGTACTCTGATACGCAGTATTTT.

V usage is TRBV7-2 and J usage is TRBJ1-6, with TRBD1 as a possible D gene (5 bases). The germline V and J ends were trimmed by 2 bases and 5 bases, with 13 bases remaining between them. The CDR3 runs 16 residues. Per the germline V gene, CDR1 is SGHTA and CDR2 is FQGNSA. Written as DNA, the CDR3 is TGTGCCAGCAGCTTACCGGCAGGGCGGAATAATTCACCCCTCCACTTT. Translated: CASSLPAGRNNSPLHF.